A selection of T cell receptor beta chains follows, all from one sample in a study of T-cell memory formation after mild COVID-19. MiXCR, run by TCRdb on the 5' RACE reads, gives a single entry per CDR3 protein. This table holds 200,000 to 300,000 distinct CDR3 sequences, over 15% found once. Sequencing was done on a sample of PBMCs or a T cell subset sorted from them (not recorded which). The receptors derive from an adult woman who had mild COVID-19 (a few samples of this study predate the infection). Cell type and time point are not known. The CDR3 runs from the conserved cysteine through the conserved F or W. A D gene is named only where the DNA matches it firmly. Where a row states a size, it is once, few, many or the class of an expanded clone; other rows omit it.

CDR3aa: CASSLGLTAGGAGETQYF
CDR3nt: TGTGCCAGCAGCTTAGGTCTGACAGCCGGGGGGGCCGGGGAGACCCAGTACTTC
d_gene: TRBD2
len: 18
abundance: few
j_gene: TRBJ2-5
v_gene: TRBV7-8

CDR3aa: CASTSLVEDTQYF
CDR3nt: TGTGCCAGCACCAGCTTGGTAGAAGATACGCAGTATTTT
d_gene: NA
len: 13
abundance: few
j_gene: TRBJ2-3
v_gene: TRBV7-6

CDR3aa: CASSLSLAGGKETQYF
CDR3nt: TGTGCCAGCAGCTTAAGTCTAGCGGGAGGGAAGGAGACCCAGTACTTC
d_gene: TRBD2
len: 16
abundance: NA
j_gene: TRBJ2-5
v_gene: TRBV7-2

CDR3aa: CSVEVSMNTEAFF
CDR3nt: TGCAGCGTTGAAGTCAGCATGAACACTGAAGCTTTCTTT
d_gene: NA
len: 13
abundance: NA
j_gene: TRBJ1-1
v_gene: TRBV29-1

CDR3aa: CASSEATGLETQYF
CDR3nt: TGTGCCAGCAGTGAAGCAACAGGGTTGGAGACCCAGTACTTC
d_gene: NA
len: 14
abundance: NA
j_gene: TRBJ2-5
v_gene: TRBV6-1

CDR3aa: CATSDRYNEQFF
CDR3nt: TGTGCCACCAGTGATCGGTACAATGAGCAGTTCTTC
d_gene: NA
len: 12
abundance: NA
j_gene: TRBJ2-1
v_gene: TRBV24-1

CDR3aa: CASSPPGQIEAFF
CDR3nt: TGTGCCAGCAGCCCTCCGGGACAGATTGAAGCTTTCTTT
d_gene: TRBD1
len: 13
abundance: few
j_gene: TRBJ1-1
v_gene: TRBV14

CDR3aa: CAISSTGSTSPLHF
CDR3nt: TGTGCCATCAGCTCCACAGGGAGCACTTCACCCCTCCACTTT
d_gene: NA
len: 14
abundance: once
j_gene: TRBJ1-6
v_gene: TRBV10-3

CDR3aa: CASSPTSGMAEQFF
CDR3nt: TGTGCCAGCAGCCCGACTAGCGGGATGGCTGAGCAGTTCTTC
d_gene: TRBD2
len: 14
abundance: many
j_gene: TRBJ2-1
v_gene: TRBV4-2

CDR3aa: CASSLEAGVSRVHGYTF
CDR3nt: TGCGCCAGCAGCTTGGAGGCAGGAGTTTCGAGGGTTCATGGCTACACCTTC
d_gene: NA
len: 17
abundance: NA
j_gene: TRBJ1-2
v_gene: TRBV5-1

CDR3aa: CASSLPSGFQETQYF
CDR3nt: TGTGCCAGCAGCTTACCTTCGGGGTTTCAAGAGACCCAGTACTTC
d_gene: NA
len: 15
abundance: few
j_gene: TRBJ2-5
v_gene: TRBV7-9

CDR3aa: CATSRDRGSTEAFF
CDR3nt: TGTGCCACCAGCAGAGACAGGGGTAGTACTGAAGCTTTCTTT
d_gene: NA
len: 14
abundance: few
j_gene: TRBJ1-1
v_gene: TRBV15

CDR3aa: CAWAAEREQYF
CDR3nt: TGTGCCTGGGCAGCAGAGCGCGAGCAGTACTTC
d_gene: NA
len: 11
abundance: NA
j_gene: TRBJ2-7
v_gene: TRBV30

CDR3aa: CASSATGRSQETQYF
CDR3nt: TGTGCCAGCAGCGCCACGGGCCGCAGCCAAGAGACCCAGTACTTC
d_gene: NA
len: 15
abundance: few
j_gene: TRBJ2-5
v_gene: TRBV2

CDR3aa: CASSRLGNTEAFF
CDR3nt: TGTGCCAGCAGCCGCCTCGGTAACACTGAAGCTTTCTTT
d_gene: NA
len: 13
abundance: few
j_gene: TRBJ1-1
v_gene: TRBV12-3/TRBV12-4

CDR3aa: CASGFSSSGNTEAFF
CDR3nt: TGTGCTAGTGGTTTCTCCAGCTCTGGGAACACTGAAGCTTTCTTT
d_gene: NA
len: 15
abundance: NA
j_gene: TRBJ1-1
v_gene: TRBV12-5

CDR3aa: CASSPQTGGEQFF
CDR3nt: TGTGCCAGCAGCCCCCAAACAGGGGGTGAGCAGTTCTTC
d_gene: TRBD1
len: 13
abundance: NA
j_gene: TRBJ2-1
v_gene: TRBV11-2

CDR3aa: CASSQQGASADTQYF
CDR3nt: TGTGCCAGCAGTCAACAGGGGGCTTCGGCAGATACGCAGTATTTT
d_gene: TRBD1
len: 15
abundance: few
j_gene: TRBJ2-3
v_gene: TRBV6-5

CDR3aa: CASSLAPRKDEKLFF
CDR3nt: TGTGCCAGCAGCTTGGCGCCCAGAAAGGATGAAAAACTGTTTTTT
d_gene: NA
len: 15
abundance: few
j_gene: TRBJ1-4
v_gene: TRBV5-5

CDR3aa: CATSVTGRTDTQYF
CDR3nt: TGTGCCACCAGCGTGACAGGGCGCACAGATACGCAGTATTTT
d_gene: TRBD1
len: 14
abundance: few
j_gene: TRBJ2-3
v_gene: TRBV24-1

CDR3aa: CASSVARADRDGYTF
CDR3nt: TGTGCCAGCAGCGTAGCGAGAGCCGACAGGGATGGCTACACCTTC
d_gene: TRBD1
len: 15
abundance: NA
j_gene: TRBJ1-2
v_gene: TRBV9

CDR3aa: CASSKGLAGGPRFYEQYF
CDR3nt: TGCGCCAGCAGTAAGGGACTAGCGGGGGGACCAAGATTCTACGAGCAGTACTTC
d_gene: TRBD2
len: 18
abundance: NA
j_gene: TRBJ2-7
v_gene: TRBV5-1

CDR3aa: CASSLSRGRPNTGELFF
CDR3nt: TGTGCCAGCAGCCTTTCGAGGGGCCGACCGAACACCGGGGAGCTGTTTTTT
d_gene: NA
len: 17
abundance: many
j_gene: TRBJ2-2
v_gene: TRBV7-8

CDR3aa: CASGTGGGQPQHF
CDR3nt: TGTGCCAGCGGCACGGGGGGGGGTCAGCCCCAGCATTTT
d_gene: NA
len: 13
abundance: few
j_gene: TRBJ1-5
v_gene: TRBV4-2

CDR3aa: CSARVPLGDTEAFF
CDR3nt: TGCAGTGCTAGAGTACCCCTAGGGGACACTGAAGCTTTCTTT
d_gene: NA
len: 14
abundance: few
j_gene: TRBJ1-1
v_gene: TRBV20-1

CDR3aa: CASSLQGSSSYEQYF
CDR3nt: TGTGCCAGCAGCTTACAAGGAAGCAGCTCCTACGAGCAGTACTTC
d_gene: NA
len: 15
abundance: few
j_gene: TRBJ2-7
v_gene: TRBV11-2

CDR3aa: CASSLASWGSSDTQYF
CDR3nt: TGTGCCAGCAGCTTAGCCTCTTGGGGGTCCTCAGATACGCAGTATTTT
d_gene: NA
len: 16
abundance: few
j_gene: TRBJ2-3
v_gene: TRBV7-2

CDR3aa: CASSHEGKRETQYF
CDR3nt: TGTGCCAGCAGCCACGAAGGTAAAAGAGAGACCCAGTACTTC
d_gene: NA
len: 14
abundance: many
j_gene: TRBJ2-5
v_gene: TRBV3-1

CDR3aa: CASSVGTRNTEAFF
CDR3nt: TGTGCCAGCAGCGTAGGGACGAGGAACACTGAAGCTTTCTTT
d_gene: NA
len: 14
abundance: NA
j_gene: TRBJ1-1
v_gene: TRBV9

CDR3aa: CASSPRTGESNSPLHF
CDR3nt: TGTGCCAGCAGCCCCCGGACAGGGGAGAGTAATTCACCCCTCCACTTT
d_gene: TRBD1
len: 16
abundance: many
j_gene: TRBJ1-6
v_gene: TRBV9

CDR3aa: CASSLFSYEQYF
CDR3nt: TGTGCCAGCAGTTTATTCTCCTACGAGCAGTACTTC
d_gene: NA
len: 12
abundance: NA
j_gene: TRBJ2-7
v_gene: TRBV12-3/TRBV12-4

CDR3aa: CSVARGTGNTDTQYF
CDR3nt: TGCAGCGTTGCTCGCGGGACAGGGAACACAGATACGCAGTATTTT
d_gene: TRBD1
len: 15
abundance: many
j_gene: TRBJ2-3
v_gene: TRBV29-1

CDR3aa: CASSQTDRAYEQYF
CDR3nt: TGTGCCAGCAGCCAAACCGACAGAGCCTACGAGCAGTACTTC
d_gene: NA
len: 14
abundance: many
j_gene: TRBJ2-7
v_gene: TRBV3-1